This TCR beta chain was recorded in a study of blood T cells in healthy people across ages. Primers used in a second PCR of roughly 6 to 11 cycles were a sample-barcoded 5' primer and a J-beta primer mix. TCRdb redid the calling of the 5' RACE reads with MiXCR, one entry per CDR3 protein. This sample yields around 1,700,000 distinct CDR3 sequences, of which under 30% are seen a single time; more than 6% belongs to the top ten. Notes on this clonotype: Its antigen is not known.

The study's findings and limits: Relative to aged donors, long-lived donors carried more naive CD4+ cells and displayed higher diversity.

The V gene's germline CDR1 is MNHEY and CDR2 SVGAGI. The CDR3 extends over 15 amino acids. V lost 6 bases, J lost 13 bases, and 16 bases stayed unmatched. This clonotype was sampled from a woman aged 25-40 years in good health. The rearrangement links TRBV6-5 to TRBJ2-4, with 9 bases fitting TRBD2. Sample: blood. CDR3 sequence (DNA): TGTGCCAGCAGGCTTGCTAGCGGGGTCTACAATGAGCAGTACTTC. Translation: CASRLASGVYNEQYF.